The 5 T cell receptor beta chains in this list originate from one sample, sequenced in a study of molecular identifiers for immune sequencing clone quantification. From the PCR reads, TCRdb called clonotypes with MiXCR, one entry per CDR3 protein. The sample has 300,000 to 400,000 distinct CDR3 sequences; roughly 23% are singletons. The sample was naive CD8+ T cells from blood, with Jurkat cell RNA spiked in. Sample subset: FACS-sorted CD8+CD4-CCR7+CD45RA+ naive T cells. The receptors originated from a human donor in good health. Some libraries in this study had Jurkat cell RNA spiked in.

In its sample, this clonotype was seen many times. V usage is TRBV4-3 and J usage is TRBJ1-5; D is unresolved. V was trimmed by 0 bases and J by 7 bases, leaving 13 bases between them. In germline, CDR1 is LGHNA, CDR2 YSLEER. The CDR3 is 15 amino acids. Here the CDR3 DNA reads TGCGCCAGCAGCCAAGATCTGGGGTTGGGGCAGCCCCAGCATTTT. It yields the protein CASSQDLGLGQPQHF.

Of note for this clonotype: This may be a read error: a much more frequent sequence differs by one nucleotide. This chain uses TRBV7-6 with TRBJ2-7, with TRBD1 matching over 8 bases. V was pared by 4 bases and J by 9 bases, with 17 bases of the junction left unmatched. The CDR3 covers 16 residues. Germline lookup yields CDR1 SGHVS and CDR2 FNYEAQ. CDR3 coding DNA: TGTGCCAGCAGCTCCCGACAGGGGACAAGCGCCTCCGGGCAGTACTTC. Translation gives CASSSRQGTSASGQYF.

This chain connects TRBV30 to TRBJ1-1; D remains unclear. V lost 4 bases to trimming and J lost 0 bases, with 6 bases between them. CDR3 size: 12 residues. The germline CDR1 and CDR2 sequences are GTSNPN and SVGIG (reference sequence). This chain's CDR3 is CAWTLLNTEAFF. DNA for the CDR3: TGTGCCTGGACCCTACTGAACACTGAAGCTTTCTTT. Full variable domain (rest looked up from reference TRBV30 and TRBJ1-1): SQTIHQWPATLVQPVGSPLSLECTVEGTSNPNLYWYRQAAGRGLQLLFYSVGIGQISSEVPQNLSASRPQDRQFILSSKKLLLSDSGFYLCAWTLLNTEAFFGQGTRLTVV.

In this sample, this clonotype turned up many times. The chain joins TRBV29-1 to TRBJ1-1; no firm D call. This CDR3 comprises 14 residues. Germline V CDR1 and CDR2: SQVTM, ANQGSEA. The V end was cut by 5 bases, the J end by 4 bases, with 17 bases between. The CDR3 here is CSVFGSGLGTEAFF. The CDR3 DNA reads TGCAGCGTTTTTGGTTCCGGGTTGGGCACTGAAGCTTTCTTT.

This clonotype came up many times. Here the CDR3 DNA reads TGTGCCAGCTCACCTGGGGACAATCAGCCCCAGCATTTT. This sequence encodes CASSPGDNQPQHF. The chain joins TRBV18 to TRBJ1-5; D is ambiguous. The CDR3 runs 13 residues. V was trimmed by 3 bases and J by 3 bases, leaving 6 bases between them. Germline values: CDR1 KGHSH, CDR2 LQKENI.